The next 10 T cell receptor beta chains were all read from a single sample in a study of shared clonotypes between healthy human individuals. Some clones are missing from TCRdb's copy, which holds only in-frame ones; the method was immunoSEQ multiplex PCR. The table includes 530,000 or so clones, nearly 80% detected once. Sequenced input: PBMCs. Receptor source: a woman aged 40-49 years in good health. Some clones in this sample may be carry-over from other donors' samples.

This chain links TRBV30 with TRBJ2-2; D is possibly TRBD2 (5 bases). The CDR3 extends over 15 amino acids. Germline CDR1 GTSNPN, CDR2 SVGIG (reference sequence). The V and J ends lost 0 bases and 4 bases respectively, with 12 bases between them. The CDR3 loop is CAWSVGWAGTGELFF. In DNA, the CDR3 is TGTGCCTGGAGTGTAGGGTGGGCGGGCACCGGGGAGCTGTTTTTT.

The chain has TRBV15 and TRBJ2-7, with 9 bases fitting TRBD1. Germline CDR1 is LNHNV and CDR2 is YYDKDF (reference sequence). This CDR3 contains 17 residues. J gave up 2 bases and V 1 base, and 9 bases lay outside the gene matches. The CDR3: CATSRARVGQGTYEQYF. The CDR3 nucleotides read TGTGCCACCAGCAGAGCCCGTGTGGGACAGGGTACCTACGAGCAGTACTTC.

CDR3 DNA: TGTGCCAGCAGCTCCCAGGGGTACTATGGCTACACCTTC. As protein: CASSSQGYYGYTF. This chain joins TRBV11-2 and TRBJ1-2; D may be TRBD1 (6 bases). This CDR3 spans 13 amino acids. The germline V and J ends were trimmed by 4 bases and 3 bases, with 9 bases remaining between them. CDR1 SGHAT and CDR2 FQNNGV come from the germline V gene.

The DNA for the CDR3 is TGTGCCAGCAGCTTGCGGTGGGGCCAAGAGACCCAGTACTTC. Translated, it gives CASSLRWGQETQYF. The chain joins TRBV5-5 to TRBJ2-5; D is unresolved. Germline lookup yields CDR1 SGHKS and CDR2 YYEKEE (reference sequence). The CDR3 spans 14 residues. Trimming shortened V by 1 base and J by 1 base, and 8 bases separated the two germline ends.

This rearrangement joins TRBV29-1 to TRBJ2-7, with 12 bases that match TRBD2. From germline, CDR1 is SQVTM and CDR2 ANQGSEA. J gave up 3 bases and V 4 bases, and 4 bases lay outside the gene matches. This CDR3 has 14 residues. The CDR3 reads CSVVASGRVYEQYF. The CDR3, as DNA: TGCAGCGTTGTGGCTAGCGGGAGGGTCTACGAGCAGTACTTC.

The genes are TRBV5-5 and TRBJ2-3, with D possibly TRBD1 on 6 matching bases. Per germline, CDR1 SGHKS and CDR2 YYEKEE (reference sequence). V was cut by 2 bases and J by 2 bases, with 9 bases left in between. The CDR3 loop spans 14 amino acids. In nucleotides, the CDR3 is TGTGCCAGCAGCTTCCGGACAGCCACAGATACGCAGTATTTT. This encodes CASSFRTATDTQYF.

CDR3 in amino acids: CASSLDEAEAFF. In DNA form, the CDR3 reads TGTGCCAGCAGCTTAGACGAGGCTGAAGCTTTCTTT. V gene TRBV7-9 combines with J gene TRBJ1-1; D ambiguous. This CDR3 has 12 amino acids. Germline CDR1 is SEHNR and CDR2 is FQNEAQ (reference sequence). V lost 1 base to trimming and J lost 6 bases, with 6 bases between them.

This sequence joins TRBV6-4 and TRBJ2-2; 7 bases line up with TRBD2. Germline lookup yields CDR1 MRHNA and CDR2 SNTAGT. The V gene end was trimmed by 4 bases and the J gene end by 1 base; junction bases not matched to a gene: 0. The CDR3 runs 14 residues. As DNA, the CDR3 is TGTGCCAGCAGTGCGGGGGGGAACACCGGGGAGCTGTTTTTT. This gives the protein CASSAGGNTGELFF.

About this clone: Other DNA sequences from this sample encode an identical CDR3 as well. The V call is TRBV5-1, the J call TRBJ2-1; possibly TRBD1 for D (5 bases). CDR1 SGHRS and CDR2 YFSETQ come from the germline V gene. The CDR3 has 15 residues. V was shortened by 0 bases and J by 4 bases, with 11 bases between the two germline ends. CDR3 coding DNA: TGCGCCAGCAGCTTGGAAGGGGATCTATACAATGAGCAGTTCTTC. Translation gives CASSLEGDLYNEQFF.

V usage is TRBV4-3 and J usage is TRBJ1-2; no clear D gene. V lost 3 bases, J lost 5 bases, and 16 bases lay in between. Germline lookup yields CDR1 LGHNA and CDR2 YSLEER. The CDR3 loop spans 15 amino acids. The CDR3 DNA reads TGCGCCAGCAGCCAGGGTGTTGGAGGTAAATATGGCTACACCTTC. Protein sequence: CASSQGVGGKYGYTF.